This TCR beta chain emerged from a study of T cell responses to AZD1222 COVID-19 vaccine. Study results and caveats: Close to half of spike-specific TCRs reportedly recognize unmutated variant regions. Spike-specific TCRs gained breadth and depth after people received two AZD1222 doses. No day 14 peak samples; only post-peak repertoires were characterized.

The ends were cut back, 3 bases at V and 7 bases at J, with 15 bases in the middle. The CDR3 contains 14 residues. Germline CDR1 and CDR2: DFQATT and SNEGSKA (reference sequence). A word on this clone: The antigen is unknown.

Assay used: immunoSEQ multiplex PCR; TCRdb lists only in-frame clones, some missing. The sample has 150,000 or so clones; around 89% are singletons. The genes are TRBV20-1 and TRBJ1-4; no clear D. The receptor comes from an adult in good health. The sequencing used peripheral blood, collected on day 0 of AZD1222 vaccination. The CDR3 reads CSASSPRSGEKLFF. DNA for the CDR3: TGCAGTGCTAGTTCGCCACGAAGCGGTGAAAAACTGTTTTTT.